The clone carrying this T cell receptor (beta chain) turned up a few times. The data belong to a study of blood T cells in healthy people across ages. In the study overall: Researchers report that template switching captured about one barcoded beta molecule per two T cells.

Primers used in a second PCR of about 6 to 11 cycles were a sample-barcoded 5' primer and a J-beta primer mix. TCRdb called the 5' RACE reads again in MiXCR, with one record for every CDR3 protein. Of about 1,500,000 distinct CDR3 sequences in the sample, 28% were seen once. Sequencing input: blood. This clonotype was obtained from a woman between 25 and 40 years old in good health.

CDR3 protein: CASSGTAINQPQHF. DNA of the CDR3: TGTGCCAGCAGCGGGACAGCGATCAATCAGCCCCAGCATTTT. The genes are TRBV12-3 or TRBV12-4 and TRBJ1-5; TRBD1 matches 7 bases. V shed 6 bases and J 3 bases; nucleotides not matched to a gene: 5. The CDR3 spans 14 residues.